A selection of T cell receptor beta chains follows, all from one sample in a study. TCRdb analysed the 5' RACE reads with MiXCR anew, one entry per CDR3 protein. The sample includes thousands of distinct CDR3 sequences, roughly 60% of them seen just once. Sequencing was performed on tumor-infiltrating memory CD4+ T cells sorted from the breast tumor. The receptors come from a female donor with breast cancer. Each CDR3 is given with its conserved first and last residue. Fields, in order: D gene, V gene, J gene, clone size, CDR3 DNA, CDR3 protein. A D gene is named only where the DNA matches it firmly. Size is omitted from some rows. Given values are once, few, many or a class for expanded clones.

TRBD1	TRBV6-5	TRBJ1-6	few	TGTGCCAGCAGAAGAAAACCGGGACAGGGCAATTCACCCCTCCACTTT	CASRRKPGQGNSPLHF
.	TRBV20-1	TRBJ2-7	.	TGCAGTGCTAGTACGGGGAGCTCCTACGAGCAGTACTTC	CSASTGSSYEQYF
.	TRBV5-1	TRBJ1-1	.	TGCGCCAGCAGCTTGGGTCCCGGGGTGGACACTGAAGCTTTCTTT	CASSLGPGVDTEAFF
.	TRBV28	TRBJ2-1	.	TGTGCCAGCAGTCGACGGAGCAGGGACCACAATGAGCAGTTCTTC	CASSRRSRDHNEQFF
TRBD1	TRBV12-3/TRBV12-4	TRBJ1-4	.	TGTGCCAGCAGACCTGCAGGGGGGACTAATGAAAAACTGTTTTTT	CASRPAGGTNEKLFF
.	TRBV29-1	TRBJ1-4	once	TGCAGCGTTGCAGCTTTTACTAATGAAAAACTGTTTTTT	CSVAAFTNEKLFF
TRBD2	TRBV7-3	TRBJ2-1	once	TGTGCCAGCAGCCCACAGGGCCTAGCGGGAGATGAGCAGTTCTTC	CASSPQGLAGDEQFF
TRBD1	TRBV20-1	TRBJ2-3	.	TGCAGTGCCTCCCGACAGGGGGTAGATACGCAGTATTTT	CSASRQGVDTQYF
.	TRBV12-3/TRBV12-4	TRBJ2-5	once	TGTGCCAGCAGCCCCGCCGGCGGAAGCCGGGAGACCCAGTACTTC	CASSPAGGSRETQYF
.	TRBV20-1	TRBJ1-6	.	TGCAGTGCTCGGCCCTATAATTCACCCCTCCACTTT	CSARPYNSPLHF
.	TRBV7-2	TRBJ2-5	once	TGTGCCAGCAGCCATCAGGGCTGGGAGACCCAGTACTTC	CASSHQGWETQYF
.	TRBV4-3	TRBJ1-2	.	TGCGCCAGCAGCCAAGCAGAAGGGGGCTATGGCTACACCTTC	CASSQAEGGYGYTF
TRBD2	TRBV4-1	TRBJ2-2	few	TGCGCCAGCAGCCAAGCCGGGGGGGCTTGGGACACCGGGGAGCTGTTTTTT	CASSQAGGAWDTGELFF
TRBD2	TRBV5-1	TRBJ2-5	.	TGCGCCAGCAGCCAATCTAGCGGGAGCGGAGAGACCCAGTACTTC	CASSQSSGSGETQYF
TRBD1	TRBV5-1	TRBJ2-7	.	TGCGCCAGCAGCTTGGAGGGACAGGACTACGAGCAGTACTTC	CASSLEGQDYEQYF
.	TRBV4-1	TRBJ2-5	.	TGCGCCAGCAGCCAAGGTGGTTGGGAGACCCAGTACTTC	CASSQGGWETQYF
.	TRBV7-2	TRBJ2-3	.	TGTGCCAGCAGCTTACGCGGGACCACAGATACGCAGTATTTT	CASSLRGTTDTQYF
.	TRBV5-5	TRBJ1-1	.	TGTGCCAGCAGCCCGGGGGGTTGGAACACTGAAGCTTTCTTT	CASSPGGWNTEAFF
.	TRBV6-1	TRBJ2-6	.	TGTGCCAGCAGTTTACACGGCTCTGGGGCCAACGTCCTGACTTTC	CASSLHGSGANVLTF
TRBD2	TRBV5-5	TRBJ2-2	.	TGTGCCAGCAGCCGGACATACCTAGCGGTGTCGAACACCGGGGAGCTGTTTTTT	CASSRTYLAVSNTGELFF
.	TRBV7-2	TRBJ2-1	.	TGTGCCAGCAGCTTGGGAAACAAATGGGAGCAGTTCTTC	CASSLGNKWEQFF
.	TRBV20-1	TRBJ1-2	.	TGCAGTGCCGAGGACACCCGATCGGCTTATGGCTACACCTTC	CSAEDTRSAYGYTF
.	TRBV6-5	TRBJ1-6	.	TGTGCCAGCAGTTACTCGGGACATGATAATTCACCCCTCCACTTT	CASSYSGHDNSPLHF
TRBD1	TRBV20-1	TRBJ1-2	few	TGCAGTGCTAGACCATCCATCGGACAGGGGGTTTCAGGCTACACCTTC	CSARPSIGQGVSGYTF
TRBD2	TRBV25-1	TRBJ2-7	.	TGTGCCAGCAGTCCGCCCCGGGCCGGGACTAGCGACTCCTACGAGCAGTACTTC	CASSPPRAGTSDSYEQYF
TRBD1	TRBV7-9	TRBJ2-7	.	TGTGCCAGCAGCCGAACAGGGGCCGAGCAGTACTTC	CASSRTGAEQYF
.	TRBV20-1	TRBJ1-5	.	TGCAGTGCCAGAAGTCTGTGGGTCTACGCGATACATCAGCCCCAGCATTTT	CSARSLWVYAIHQPQHF
TRBD2	TRBV4-3	TRBJ2-7	few	TGCGCCAGCAGCCAGGGACTAGCGGGGAGCTCCTACGAGCAGTACTTC	CASSQGLAGSSYEQYF
TRBD2	TRBV12-3/TRBV12-4	TRBJ2-3	few	TGTGCCAGCAGTTCATCTAGCGGGGGGGCATTGAGGGATACGCAGTATTTT	CASSSSSGGALRDTQYF
TRBD1	TRBV5-1	TRBJ1-5	.	TGCGCCAGCAGCTTGGCCGGACAGGGGGGCCAGCCCCAGCATTTT	CASSLAGQGGQPQHF
.	TRBV6-2/TRBV6-3	TRBJ2-3	.	TGTGCCAGCAGTTACCGGCGGCTTACAGATACGCAGTATTTT	CASSYRRLTDTQYF